The entry below gives a single TCR beta chain sequence along with its context. These data belong to a study of shared clonotypes between healthy human individuals. Across the whole study: Aged 18 to 49, the donors were a couple of women and a few men.

Trimming took off 6 bases at V and 0 bases at J, with 12 bases between the two ends. The CDR3 runs 14 residues. Germline CDR1 and CDR2: MDHEN and SYDVKM. TCRdb keeps only in-frame clones here, not all; method: immunoSEQ multiplex PCR. Among more than 550,000 clones, 90% were seen once, and the ten largest hold approximately 35%. Sequencing input: memory CD8+ T cells from PBMCs. The subset: CD45RO+ cells pooled with CCR7-negative TemRA cells. This clonotype was sampled from a man younger than 30 in good health. Some clones in this sample may be carry-over from other donors' samples. The chain uses TRBV28 and TRBJ2-7; possibly TRBD1 or TRBD2 for D (5 bases each). As DNA, the CDR3 is TGTGCCAGCAGCTCCGGGACGAACTCCTACGAGCAGTACTTC. Protein: CASSSGTNSYEQYF.